The rows below give T cell receptor beta chains drawn from one sample of a study of T cells in Graves' hyperthyroidism and ophthalmopathy. TCRdb analysed the multiplex PCR reads with MiXCR anew, one entry per CDR3 protein. The table records more than 350,000 distinct CDR3 sequences, 15% to 20% of them present only once. The sample taken for sequencing was blood. The receptor set was obtained from a woman aged 30 to 39 with Graves' hyperthyroidism that later progressed to Graves' ophthalmopathy. The CDR3 runs from the conserved cysteine through the conserved F or W. Each record gives: CDR3 length, V gene, J gene, D gene, clone size, CDR3 protein, CDR3 DNA. A D gene is named only where the DNA matches it firmly. The size field is filled for only some rows; it gives once, few, many or a size class.

CDR3 length: 15
V gene: TRBV2
J gene: TRBJ1-1
D gene: .
clone size: many
CDR3 protein: CASRAPGTIGTEAFF
CDR3 DNA: TGTGCCAGCAGGGCCCCGGGGACAATAGGAACTGAAGCTTTCTTT

CDR3 length: 16
V gene: TRBV6-2/TRBV6-3
J gene: TRBJ2-1
D gene: TRBD2
clone size: .
CDR3 protein: CASSYSSSGGSDEQFF
CDR3 DNA: TGTGCCAGCAGTTACTCTTCTAGCGGGGGGAGCGATGAGCAGTTCTTC

CDR3 length: 14
V gene: TRBV2
J gene: TRBJ1-5
D gene: .
clone size: .
CDR3 protein: CASSDSGFGQPQHF
CDR3 DNA: TGTGCCAGCAGTGACTCGGGGTTTGGCCAGCCCCAGCATTTT

CDR3 length: 17
V gene: TRBV5-1
J gene: TRBJ2-1
D gene: TRBD1
clone size: many
CDR3 protein: CASSPTYQGALYNEQFF
CDR3 DNA: TGCGCCAGCAGCCCAACATACCAGGGGGCATTATACAATGAGCAGTTCTTC

CDR3 length: 14
V gene: TRBV28
J gene: TRBJ1-1
D gene: .
clone size: .
CDR3 protein: CASSPRDPNTEAFF
CDR3 DNA: TGTGCCAGCAGCCCCAGAGATCCGAACACTGAAGCTTTCTTT

CDR3 length: 13
V gene: TRBV20-1
J gene: TRBJ2-3
D gene: .
clone size: many
CDR3 protein: CSAWPGGTDTQYF
CDR3 DNA: TGCAGTGCTTGGCCTGGGGGCACAGATACGCAGTATTTT

CDR3 length: 13
V gene: TRBV28
J gene: TRBJ2-5
D gene: .
clone size: many
CDR3 protein: CASGDQRFETQYF
CDR3 DNA: TGTGCCAGCGGAGACCAGAGGTTCGAGACCCAGTACTTC

CDR3 length: 14
V gene: TRBV20-1
J gene: TRBJ2-7
D gene: .
clone size: many
CDR3 protein: CSALGTAKVYEQYF
CDR3 DNA: TGCAGTGCCCTAGGAACGGCCAAGGTCTACGAGCAGTACTTC

CDR3 length: 14
V gene: TRBV5-4
J gene: TRBJ1-2
D gene: .
clone size: .
CDR3 protein: CASSPAGEVYGYTF
CDR3 DNA: TGTGCCAGCAGCCCGGCTGGTGAGGTGTATGGCTACACCTTC

CDR3 length: 13
V gene: TRBV9
J gene: TRBJ1-1
D gene: TRBD1
clone size: many
CDR3 protein: CASSVAGQGEAFF
CDR3 DNA: TGTGCCAGCAGCGTAGCCGGACAGGGAGAAGCTTTCTTT

CDR3 length: 12
V gene: TRBV30
J gene: TRBJ2-7
D gene: .
clone size: many
CDR3 protein: CAWQDLIREQYF
CDR3 DNA: TGTGCCTGGCAAGACCTCATCCGCGAGCAGTACTTC

CDR3 length: 12
V gene: TRBV2
J gene: TRBJ2-5
D gene: .
clone size: .
CDR3 protein: CASSSRSGTPYF
CDR3 DNA: TGTGCCAGCAGCTCAAGATCGGGGACTCCGTACTTC

CDR3 length: 13
V gene: TRBV25-1
J gene: TRBJ2-5
D gene: TRBD2
clone size: .
CDR3 protein: CASAGGGPETLYF
CDR3 DNA: TGTGCCAGCGCAGGCGGGGGGCCTGAGACCCTGTACTTC

CDR3 length: 15
V gene: TRBV6-5
J gene: TRBJ1-1
D gene: TRBD1
clone size: many
CDR3 protein: CASSYGTGGITEAFF
CDR3 DNA: TGTGCCAGCAGTTACGGGACAGGAGGAATCACTGAAGCTTTCTTT

CDR3 length: 16
V gene: TRBV6-1
J gene: TRBJ1-5
D gene: .
clone size: many
CDR3 protein: CASNRYREYSNQPQHF
CDR3 DNA: TGTGCCAGCAACCGTTACCGGGAATATAGCAATCAGCCCCAGCATTTT

CDR3 length: 16
V gene: TRBV28
J gene: TRBJ2-7
D gene: TRBD1
clone size: .
CDR3 protein: CASSSGGTGRNYEQYF
CDR3 DNA: TGTGCCAGCAGCTCCGGTGGGACAGGGAGGAACTACGAGCAGTACTTC

CDR3 length: 14
V gene: TRBV19
J gene: TRBJ2-5
D gene: .
clone size: many
CDR3 protein: CASSIYGNGETQYF
CDR3 DNA: TGTGCCAGTAGTATTTACGGGAACGGGGAGACCCAGTACTTC

CDR3 length: 17
V gene: TRBV28
J gene: TRBJ2-1
D gene: TRBD2
clone size: few
CDR3 protein: CASRLLEVTSGNNEQFF
CDR3 DNA: TGTGCCAGCAGACTATTAGAGGTAACTAGCGGGAACAATGAGCAGTTCTTC

CDR3 length: 13
V gene: TRBV7-9
J gene: TRBJ2-3
D gene: .
clone size: few
CDR3 protein: CASSPSLGDTQYF
CDR3 DNA: TGTGCCAGCAGCCCCAGCTTGGGAGATACGCAGTATTTT

CDR3 length: 14
V gene: TRBV28
J gene: TRBJ1-4
D gene: .
clone size: .
CDR3 protein: CASRPGEINEKLFF
CDR3 DNA: TGTGCCAGCAGGCCGGGGGAGATTAATGAAAAACTGTTTTTT

CDR3 length: 15
V gene: TRBV20-1
J gene: TRBJ2-7
D gene: TRBD2
clone size: many
CDR3 protein: CSAKGTSGSSYEQYF
CDR3 DNA: TGCAGTGCCAAAGGGACTAGCGGGAGTTCCTACGAGCAGTACTTC

CDR3 length: 13
V gene: TRBV27
J gene: TRBJ1-1
D gene: .
clone size: many
CDR3 protein: CASSLYEAGEAFF
CDR3 DNA: TGTGCCAGCAGTTTATACGAAGCAGGGGAAGCTTTCTTT

CDR3 length: 15
V gene: TRBV5-5
J gene: TRBJ2-1
D gene: TRBD2
clone size: many
CDR3 protein: CASSLLAGVYNEQFF
CDR3 DNA: TGTGCCAGCAGCTTGCTAGCGGGGGTTTACAATGAGCAGTTCTTC

CDR3 length: 14
V gene: TRBV6-1
J gene: TRBJ1-1
D gene: TRBD1
clone size: .
CDR3 protein: CASTRGQGHDEAFF
CDR3 DNA: TGTGCCAGCACCCGGGGACAGGGTCACGATGAAGCTTTCTTT